This T cell receptor (beta chain) was captured by sequencing in a study of T-cell reconstitution after alpha-beta-depleted transplantation in children. Germline CDR1 is MNHEY and CDR2 is SMNVEV (reference sequence). V was shortened by 3 bases and J by 0 bases, with 12 bases between the two germline ends. The CDR3 has 15 residues. Molecular barcoding with unique molecular identifiers was used for the TCRbeta library. TCRdb ran MiXCR on the PCR reads and lists one entry per CDR3 protein. The data contain roughly 500,000 distinct CDR3 sequences, around 13% of them seen just once; the ten biggest clones take up approximately 5.4%.

The clonotype originates from a human donor who donated a stem cell graft to a child with combined immunodeficiency. The chain carries TRBV27 and TRBJ2-7; D is unresolved. Sequences were derived from PBMCs from the stem cell graft donor, sampled from the stem cell graft. CDR3 protein: CASSFSPGSSYEQYF. In DNA form, the CDR3 reads TGTGCCAGCAGTTTCTCCCCAGGTAGCTCCTACGAGCAGTACTTC.